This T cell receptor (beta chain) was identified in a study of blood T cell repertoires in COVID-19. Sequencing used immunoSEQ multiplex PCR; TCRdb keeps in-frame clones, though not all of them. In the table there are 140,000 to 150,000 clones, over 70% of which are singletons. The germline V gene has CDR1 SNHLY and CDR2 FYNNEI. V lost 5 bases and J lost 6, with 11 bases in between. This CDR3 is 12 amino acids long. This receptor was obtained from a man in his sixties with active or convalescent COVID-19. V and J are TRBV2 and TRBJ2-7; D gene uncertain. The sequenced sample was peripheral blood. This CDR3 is CASSPDKGEQYF. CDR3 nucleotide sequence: TGTGCCAGCAGTCCAGACAAAGGCGAGCAGTACTTC.